A single sample gave rise to the 15 T cell receptor beta chains below, sequenced in a study of blood T cell repertoires in COVID-19 (dated by TCRdb to the early 2020s). To prepare the library, the immunoSEQ multiplex PCR assay was applied. TCRdb re-hosts the immuneACCESS table, in-frame sequences only. Its copies lack some clones; in the studies checked, an unresolved V gene accounts for under half of them, and the cause for the rest is not known. The sample has just over 650,000 clones on record, about 90% of them singletons. The ten most abundant clones make up about 0.24% of the sample. Sequencing was performed on peripheral blood. The receptors stem from a woman between 18 and 29 years old with acute or convalescent COVID-19.

The CDR3 coding sequence is TGTGCCAGCAATAACCCGGGACAGGGGGTTCAAGAGTACTTC. Its protein product is CASNNPGQGVQEYF. This chain joins TRBV2 and TRBJ2-7; 11 nucleotides line up with TRBD1. This CDR3 region has 14 residues. V was pared by 7 bases and J by 11 bases, with 13 bases of the junction left unmatched. Germline V gives CDR1 SNHLY, CDR2 FYNNEI.

This clone was observed once. CDR3 sequence reads: CASSLSPKGAYGYTF. The CDR3 DNA follows: TGTGCCAGCAGCTTGAGCCCAAAAGGGGCTTATGGCTACACCTTC. The rearrangement joins TRBV11-2 to TRBJ1-2, with D possibly being TRBD1 (5 bases). The germline V and J ends were trimmed by 3 bases and 5 bases, with 16 bases remaining between them. The CDR3 length is 15 residues. Germline V gene data show CDR1 as SGHAT and CDR2 as FQNNGV.

The chain has TRBV14 and TRBJ2-7; 7 positions match TRBD1. This CDR3 has 14 residues. CDR1 and CDR2 from the germline V gene are SGHDN and FVKESK. Losses at the gene ends were 6 bases for V and 0 bases for J; bases not matched to a gene: 5. The CDR3 loop reads CASSRTGNSYEQYF. The CDR3 nucleotides are TGTGCCAGCAGTCGGACAGGAAACTCCTACGAGCAGTACTTC.

This rearrangement joins TRBV19 to TRBJ1-1; possibly TRBD1 for D (5 bases). The CDR3 extends over 16 amino acids. V was pared by 4 bases and J by 1 base, with 16 bases between. Per the germline V gene, CDR1 is LNHDA and CDR2 is SQIVND (reference sequence). CDR3 DNA: TGTGCCAGTAGTAGGGGGACTGGGATAGAGAACACTGAAGCTTTCTTT. Translation: CASSRGTGIENTEAFF.

This chain joins TRBV19 and TRBJ1-4, with D possibly being TRBD1 (5 bases). The V end lost 6 bases, the J end lost 0 bases, and 23 bases lay between the germline ends. This CDR3 region has 19 residues. From germline, CDR1 is LNHDA and CDR2 SQIVND (reference sequence). Here the CDR3 reads CASRTRVTPPLATNEKLFF. In DNA form, the CDR3 reads TGTGCCAGTAGAACCAGGGTAACCCCACCTCTTGCAACTAATGAAAAACTGTTTTTT. Full variable domain (rest looked up from reference TRBV19 and TRBJ1-4): DGGITQSPKYLFRKEGQNVTLSCEQNLNHDAMYWYRQDPGQGLRLIYYSQIVNDFQKGDIAEGYSVSREKKESFPLTVTSAQKNPTAFYLCASRTRVTPPLATNEKLFFGSGTQLSVL.

Turning to this clone: Other DNA sequences in this specimen translate into the identical CDR3. The genes are TRBV14 and TRBJ2-7; no firm D call. Germline V gene data show CDR1 as SGHDN and CDR2 as FVKESK. The CDR3 contains 15 residues. V was cut by 0 bases and J by 2 bases, with 11 bases left in between. CDR3 sequence: CASSQDIGSAYEQYF. For the CDR3, the DNA is TGTGCCAGCAGCCAAGATATCGGTTCCGCCTACGAGCAGTACTTC.

The V call is TRBV4-1, the J call TRBJ1-4; D might be TRBD1 (5 bases). This CDR3 is built from 16 residues. The V end was cut by 0 bases, the J end by 0 bases, with 8 bases between. Germline V gene data show CDR1 as MGHRA and CDR2 as YSYEKL. CDR3 in amino acids: CASSQDWGATNEKLFF. CDR3 coding DNA: TGCGCCAGCAGCCAAGATTGGGGGGCAACTAATGAAAAACTGTTTTTT.

The genes are TRBV12-3 or TRBV12-4 and TRBJ1-1; possible D gene TRBD1, 5 bases. CDR3 length: 13 residues. V lost 3 bases, J lost 0 bases, and 5 bases lay in between. The CDR3 here is CASSLDMNTEAFF. Written as DNA, the CDR3 is TGTGCCAGCAGTTTGGACATGAACACTGAAGCTTTCTTT.

The genes are TRBV6-1 and TRBJ1-2, with TRBD1 matching over 7 bases. CDR1 is MNHNS and CDR2 is SASEGT in the germline V gene. The junction had 11 bases not matched to a gene; V was cut back by 4 bases and J by 3 bases. The CDR3 extends over 16 amino acids. The CDR3 reads CASSATNRGAYYGYTF. Here the CDR3 DNA reads TGTGCCAGCAGTGCGACTAACAGGGGCGCGTACTATGGCTACACCTTC.

J is TRBJ2-3 and V is TRBV9; 10 bases agree with TRBD2. V shed 3 bases, J shed 5 bases, and the junction held 12 bases outside the gene matches. The CDR3 is 17 residues long. Germline loops: CDR1 SGDLS, CDR2 YYNGEE. CDR3 bases: TGTGCCAGCAGCGCTCCTTTCAGCGGGGGGGCTGGAGATACGCAGTATTTT. Translation gives CASSAPFSGGAGDTQYF.

The J gene is TRBJ2-1, the V gene TRBV7-9, with D perhaps TRBD2 (5 bases). V was pared by 5 bases and J by 4 bases, with 9 bases between. The CDR3 is 13 amino acids. Germline V gene data show CDR1 as SEHNR and CDR2 as FQNEAQ (reference sequence). The CDR3: CASSRGQYNEQFF. DNA of the CDR3: TGTGCCAGCAGCCGAGGGCAGTACAATGAGCAGTTCTTC.

This clone appeared many times. The rearrangement uses TRBV28 and TRBJ2-5, with D possibly being TRBD2 (5 bases). CDR1 MDHEN and CDR2 SYDVKM come from the germline V gene. This CDR3 comprises 12 residues. Deletions cut 6 bases from V and 3 bases from J, with 8 bases between. CDR3 nucleotide sequence: TGTGCCAGCAGCTCCGGGAAAGAGACCCAGTACTTC. Encoded protein: CASSSGKETQYF.

The chain is built from TRBV6-5 and TRBJ2-3; 7 nucleotides agree with TRBD2. The CDR3 length is 14 residues. Germline V CDR1 and CDR2: MNHEY, SVGAGI. V shed 7 bases, J shed 6 bases, and the junction held 10 bases outside the gene matches. CDR3 sequence (DNA): TGTGCCAGCACCAACGGGAGGAGTTGGGATACGCAGTATTTT. Protein product: CASTNGRSWDTQYF.

This chain uses TRBV4-1 with TRBJ2-2; no firm D call. The CDR3 extends over 15 amino acids. The V and J ends lost 0 bases and 6 bases respectively, with 11 bases between them. In germline, CDR1 is MGHRA, CDR2 YSYEKL. The CDR3 sequence: CASSQDRVVAGELFF. CDR3 coding DNA: TGCGCCAGCAGCCAAGATCGGGTAGTCGCCGGGGAGCTGTTTTTT.

The chain is built from TRBV6-5 and TRBJ2-7, with 9 nucleotides matching TRBD1. The CDR3 runs 15 residues. V shed 2 bases, J shed 5 bases, and the junction held 7 bases outside the gene matches. The germline CDR1 and CDR2 sequences are MNHEY and SVGAGI. Written as DNA, the CDR3 is TGTGCCAGCAGTTACATGCTACAGGGGGCCAACGAGCAGTACTTC. Residues: CASSYMLQGANEQYF.